This section outlines one T cell receptor (beta chain) sequence together with its context. There are 14 residues in the CDR3. The V end lost 3 bases, the J end lost 13 bases, and 19 bases lay between the germline ends. Germline V gene sequence: CDR1 LGHDT, CDR2 YNNKEL (reference sequence). The sample comes from a study of blood T cells in healthy people across ages. The second PCR ran roughly 7 to 11 cycles with a sample-barcoded 5' primer and J-beta primers. Carrying 12 random nucleotides, a template-switch adaptor labeled each individual cDNA molecule. TCRdb itself ran the 5' RACE reads through MiXCR, one entry per CDR3 protein. There are around 1,900,000 distinct CDR3 sequences in the sample; 35% to 50% occur only once, and about 21% lies in the top ten.

Specimen: blood. The chain recombines TRBV3-1 with TRBJ2-4, with D tentatively TRBD2 (6 bases). The TCR sequence derives from a human donor in good health. The CDR3 sequence is CASSHLTGTWEQYF. CDR3 bases: TGTGCCAGCAGCCATCTAACGGGGACTTGGGAGCAGTACTTC.